What follows are 16 T cell receptor beta chains derived from one specimen sequenced in a study of early stage breast cancer tumors. Clones were sequenced by immunoSEQ multiplex PCR, and TCRdb holds only the in-frame ones, with some missing. The table records 5,000 to 5,500 clones, almost 70% of them present only once. The sequenced material came from normal breast tissue next to the tumor. The receptor source for this set is a person between 60 and 70 years old with breast cancer.

This rearrangement joins TRBV7-6 to TRBJ2-2, with D hard to call. Germline CDR1 and CDR2: SGHVS and FNYEAQ. V gave up 4 bases and J gave up 0 bases, with 6 bases separating them. The CDR3 covers 14 residues. CDR3 protein: CASSSPANTGELFF. The CDR3 bases are TGTGCCAGCAGCTCCCCCGCGAACACCGGGGAGCTGTTTTTT.

The chain employs TRBV4-1 and TRBJ2-3; 7 bases align to TRBD2. Unmatched junction bases numbered 7, after V lost 2 bases and J lost 2 bases. The CDR3 has 16 amino acids. Germline V lookup: CDR1 MGHRA, CDR2 YSYEKL. DNA of the CDR3: TGCGCCAGCAGCCAACTTGTGGGGGGGTACACAGATACGCAGTATTTT. Amino acids: CASSQLVGGYTDTQYF.

The genes are TRBV7-6 and TRBJ2-5; no clear D gene. This CDR3 contains 15 residues. The V end was cut by 5 bases, the J end by 2 bases, with 15 bases between. The germline V gene has CDR1 SGHVS and CDR2 FNYEAQ. CDR3 residues: CASSAVPDVQETQYF. In DNA form, the CDR3 reads TGTGCCAGCAGCGCAGTACCAGATGTTCAAGAGACCCAGTACTTC.

V and J are TRBV7-9 and TRBJ2-1; tentatively, D is TRBD2 (5 bases). The CDR3 is 18 residues long. V shed 5 bases and J shed 4 bases, with 24 bases lying between them. Germline-derived CDR1 and CDR2 are SEHNR and FQNEAQ (reference sequence). In DNA, the CDR3 is TGTGCCAGCAGCACAGTCCGCCGCGGGTCGGCTTATTACAATGAGCAGTTCTTC. Protein sequence: CASSTVRRGSAYYNEQFF.

The genes are TRBV5-1 and TRBJ2-2; tentative D call: TRBD1 (6 bases). Trimming left V 3 bases short and J 4 bases short, with 10 bases between. This CDR3 comprises 14 residues. The germline gives CDR1 SGHRS, CDR2 YFSETQ. The CDR3 DNA reads TGCGCCAGCAGCTCACAGGGTGGCACCGGGGAGCTGTTTTTT. As protein: CASSSQGGTGELFF.

This clone showed up just a few times. This chain links TRBV28 with TRBJ2-5; 8 bases line up with TRBD1. The CDR3 extends over 14 amino acids. Trimming at V came to 6 bases and at J to 2 bases, leaving 5 bases not matched to a gene. Germline V gene data show CDR1 as MDHEN and CDR2 as SYDVKM. The CDR3 region is CASRYRGAQETQYF. The CDR3 nucleotides are TGTGCCAGCAGGTACAGGGGGGCACAAGAGACCCAGTACTTC.

The CDR3 is CASSLSNTGELFF. The CDR3 DNA reads as TGTGCCAGCAGCTTAAGTAACACCGGGGAGCTGTTTTTT. This sequence joins TRBV11-3 and TRBJ2-2; D is unresolved. Per germline, CDR1 SGHNT and CDR2 YENEEA. The CDR3 loop spans 13 amino acids. V lost 2 bases to trimming and J lost 2 bases, with 3 bases between them. Looking up the rest from reference TRBV11-3 and TRBJ2-2 gives the full variable domain: EAGVVQSPRYKIIEKKQPVAFWCNPISGHNTLYWYLQNLGQGPELLIRYENEEAVDDSQLPKDRFSAERLKGVDSTLKIQPAELGDSAVYLCASSLSNTGELFFGEGSRLTVL.

V is TRBV2 and J is TRBJ1-6; 12 bases fit TRBD1. The CDR3 covers 18 residues. Germline loops: CDR1 SNHLY, CDR2 FYNNEI. V lost 6 bases to trimming and J lost 5 bases; unmatched junction nucleotides: 11. In nucleotides, the CDR3 is TGTGCCAGCAGCCGAGCGGGGGGGACAGGGGGCGATAATTCACCCCTCCACTTT. Translating gives CASSRAGGTGGDNSPLHF.

V gene TRBV2 combines with J gene TRBJ1-5; 12 bases agree with TRBD1. J lost 7 bases, V lost 6 bases, and 10 bases had no gene match. This CDR3 contains 16 residues. Germline lookup yields CDR1 SNHLY and CDR2 FYNNEI. The CDR3 bases are TGTGCCAGCAGGCAACTGGGACAGGGGGCACGGCAGCCCCAGCATTTT. This translates into CASRQLGQGARQPQHF. Filled out from reference TRBV2 and TRBJ1-5, the complete variable domain reads EPEVTQTPSHQVTQMGQEVILRCVPISNHLYFYWYRQILGQKVEFLVSFYNNEISEKSEIFDDQFSVERPDGSNFTLKIRSTKLEDSAMYFCASRQLGQGARQPQHFGDGTRLSIL.

The chain uses TRBV11-2 and TRBJ2-7, with D maybe TRBD2 (6 bases). CDR1 is SGHAT and CDR2 is FQNNGV in the germline V gene. Trimming left V 3 bases short and J 6 bases short, with 9 bases between. This CDR3 has 12 residues. The CDR3 region is CASSLTRREQYF. The CDR3 DNA reads as TGTGCCAGCAGCTTGACTAGACGCGAGCAGTACTTC.

V is TRBV7-9 and J is TRBJ1-4; TRBD1 agrees at 10 bases. CDR1 is SEHNR, CDR2 FQNEAQ, per germline (reference sequence). V trimming: 3 bases; J trimming: 8 bases; junction bases outside the gene matches: 6. The CDR3 runs to 15 residues. CDR3 nucleotide sequence: TGTGCCAGCAGCTTCGGCGGGACAGGGGTCGAAAAACTGTTTTTT. It is translated as CASSFGGTGVEKLFF.

The chain links TRBV5-4 to TRBJ2-1, with no clear D. Deletions cut 2 bases from V and 2 bases from J, with 8 bases between. The CDR3 spans 14 residues. Per the germline V gene, CDR1 is SGHNT and CDR2 is YYREEE (reference sequence). The CDR3 bases are TGTGCCAGCAGCTTTATTGCCGCCTACAATGAGCAGTTCTTC. Protein sequence: CASSFIAAYNEQFF.

The rearrangement joins TRBV5-5 to TRBJ1-1, with D uncertain. V dropped 1 base and J dropped 7 bases, with 17 bases sitting between them. The CDR3 covers 15 residues. Germline CDR1 is SGHKS and CDR2 is YYEKEE (reference sequence). As DNA, the CDR3 is TGTGCCAGCAGCTTGACGGTGGACGTGAACCTTGAAGCTTTCTTT. Its translation is CASSLTVDVNLEAFF.

This clone qualifies as medium-sized. The V call is TRBV29-1, the J call TRBJ2-5; 8 nucleotides line up with TRBD1. CDR1 and CDR2 from the germline V gene are SQVTM and ANQGSEA. The CDR3 runs 13 residues. V lost 8 bases and J lost 5; bases outside the gene matches: 10. The CDR3: CSSRQGRIETQYF. In DNA form, the CDR3 reads TGCAGCTCCCGACAGGGGCGAATCGAGACCCAGTACTTC.

This clone was observed a handful of times. The chain is built from TRBV18 and TRBJ1-3; the match to TRBD1 covers 9 bases. Trimming took 3 bases from V and 8 from J; bases not matched to a gene: 8. The germline V gene has CDR1 KGHSH and CDR2 LQKENI. The CDR3 totals 15 residues. The chain's CDR3 is CASSPSGQGQDTIYF. CDR3 bases: TGTGCCAGCTCACCCTCTGGACAGGGGCAAGACACCATATATTTT.

The table lists this clone with a few counts. The rearrangement joins TRBV2 to TRBJ2-7; no reliable D call. V was pared by 7 bases and J by 3 bases, with 10 bases between. The CDR3 runs to 12 residues. Per germline, CDR1 SNHLY and CDR2 FYNNEI. CDR3 residues: CASTQTRYEQYF. DNA for the CDR3: TGTGCCAGCACTCAAACCCGCTACGAGCAGTACTTC.